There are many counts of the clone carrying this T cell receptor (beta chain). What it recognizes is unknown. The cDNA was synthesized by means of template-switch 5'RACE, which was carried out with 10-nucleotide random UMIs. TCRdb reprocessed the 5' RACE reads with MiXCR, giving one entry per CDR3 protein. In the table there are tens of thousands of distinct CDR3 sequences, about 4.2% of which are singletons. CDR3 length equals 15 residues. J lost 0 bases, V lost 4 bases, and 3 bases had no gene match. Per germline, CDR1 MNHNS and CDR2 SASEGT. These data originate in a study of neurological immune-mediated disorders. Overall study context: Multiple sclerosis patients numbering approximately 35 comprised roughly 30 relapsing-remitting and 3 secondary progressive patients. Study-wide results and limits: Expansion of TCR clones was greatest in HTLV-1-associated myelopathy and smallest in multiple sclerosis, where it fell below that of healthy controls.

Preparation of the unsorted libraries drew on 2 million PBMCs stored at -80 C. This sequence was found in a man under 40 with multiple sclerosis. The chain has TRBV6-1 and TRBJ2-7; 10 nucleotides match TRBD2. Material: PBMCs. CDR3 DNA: TGTGCCAGCAGTGGAGCGGGGGGGTACTCCTACGAGCAGTACTTC. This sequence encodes CASSGAGGYSYEQYF.